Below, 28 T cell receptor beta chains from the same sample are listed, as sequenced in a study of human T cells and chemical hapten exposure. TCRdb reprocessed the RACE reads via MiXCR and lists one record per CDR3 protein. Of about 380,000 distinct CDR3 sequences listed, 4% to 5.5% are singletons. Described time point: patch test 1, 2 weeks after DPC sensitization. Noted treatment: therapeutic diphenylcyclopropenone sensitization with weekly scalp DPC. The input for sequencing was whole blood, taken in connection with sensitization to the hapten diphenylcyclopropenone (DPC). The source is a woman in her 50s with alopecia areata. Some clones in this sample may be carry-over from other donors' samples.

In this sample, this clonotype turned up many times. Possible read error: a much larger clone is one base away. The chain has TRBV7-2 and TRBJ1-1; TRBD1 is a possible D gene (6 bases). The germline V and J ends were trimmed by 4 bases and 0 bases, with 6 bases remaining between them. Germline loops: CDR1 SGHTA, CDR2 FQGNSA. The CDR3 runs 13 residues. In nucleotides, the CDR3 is TGTGCCAGCAGCTGGACAGTGAACACTGAAGCTTTCTTT. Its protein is CASSWTVNTEAFF.

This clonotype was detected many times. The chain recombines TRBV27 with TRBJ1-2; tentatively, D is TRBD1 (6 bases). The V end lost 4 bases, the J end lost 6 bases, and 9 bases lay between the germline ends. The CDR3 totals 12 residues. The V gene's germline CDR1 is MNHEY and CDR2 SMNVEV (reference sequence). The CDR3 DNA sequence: TGTGCCAGCAGTTCACAGGGAGATGGCTACACCTTC. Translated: CASSSQGDGYTF.

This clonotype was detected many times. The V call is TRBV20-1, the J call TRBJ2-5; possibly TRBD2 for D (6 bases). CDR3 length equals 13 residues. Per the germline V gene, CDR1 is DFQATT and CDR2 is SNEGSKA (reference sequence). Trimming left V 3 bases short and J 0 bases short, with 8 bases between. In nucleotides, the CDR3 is TGCAGTGCTAGGGGGGACTACCAAGAGACCCAGTACTTC. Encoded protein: CSARGDYQETQYF.

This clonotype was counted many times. CDR3 in amino acids: CASSSGGWYEQYF. In nucleotides, the CDR3 is TGTGCCAGCAGTTCGGGGGGTTGGTACGAGCAGTACTTC. The J gene is TRBJ2-7, the V gene TRBV27; 7 nucleotides agree with TRBD2. The ends lost 4 bases at V and 4 bases at J; junction bases unmatched: 4. Germline CDR1 and CDR2: MNHEY and SMNVEV (reference sequence). The CDR3 runs to 13 residues.

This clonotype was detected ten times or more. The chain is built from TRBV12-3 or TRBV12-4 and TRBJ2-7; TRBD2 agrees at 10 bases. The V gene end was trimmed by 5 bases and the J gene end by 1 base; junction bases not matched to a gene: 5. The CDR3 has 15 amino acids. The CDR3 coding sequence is TGTGCCAGCAGTCTAGGACTAGCGGATTCCTACGAGCAGTACTTC. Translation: CASSLGLADSYEQYF.

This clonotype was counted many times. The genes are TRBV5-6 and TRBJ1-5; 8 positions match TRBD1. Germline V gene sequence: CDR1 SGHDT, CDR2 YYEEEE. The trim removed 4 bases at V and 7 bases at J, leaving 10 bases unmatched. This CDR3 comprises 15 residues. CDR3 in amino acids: CASSALDREGQPQHF. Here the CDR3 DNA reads TGTGCCAGCAGCGCCTTGGACAGGGAGGGGCAGCCCCAGCATTTT.

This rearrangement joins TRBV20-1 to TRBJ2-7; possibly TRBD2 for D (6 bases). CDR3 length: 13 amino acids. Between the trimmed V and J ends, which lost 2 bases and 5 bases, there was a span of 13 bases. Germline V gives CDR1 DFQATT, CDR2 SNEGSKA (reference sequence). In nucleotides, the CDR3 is TGCAGTGCTAGACGGACTAACGTAGACGAGCAGTACTTC. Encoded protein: CSARRTNVDEQYF.

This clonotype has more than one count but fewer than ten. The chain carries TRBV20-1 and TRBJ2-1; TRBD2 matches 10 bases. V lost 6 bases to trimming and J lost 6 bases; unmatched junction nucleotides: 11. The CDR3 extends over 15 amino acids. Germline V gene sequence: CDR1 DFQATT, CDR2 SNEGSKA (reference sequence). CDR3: CSARVPGLAANEQFF. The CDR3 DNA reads TGCAGTGCGCGAGTCCCCGGACTAGCGGCCAATGAGCAGTTCTTC.

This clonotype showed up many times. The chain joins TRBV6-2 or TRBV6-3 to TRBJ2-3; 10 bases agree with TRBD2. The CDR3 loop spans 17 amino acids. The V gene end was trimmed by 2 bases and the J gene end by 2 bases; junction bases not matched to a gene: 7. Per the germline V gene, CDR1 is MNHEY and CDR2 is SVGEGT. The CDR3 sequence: CASSYRLAGLPTDTQYF. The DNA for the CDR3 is TGTGCCAGCAGTTACAGACTAGCGGGTCTACCCACAGATACGCAGTATTTT.

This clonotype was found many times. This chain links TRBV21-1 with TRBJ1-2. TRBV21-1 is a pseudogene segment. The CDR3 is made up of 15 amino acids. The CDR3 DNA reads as TGTGCCAGCAGTGGAGGGTGGCAATTAAACTATGGCTACACCTTC. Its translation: CASSGGWQLNYGYTF.

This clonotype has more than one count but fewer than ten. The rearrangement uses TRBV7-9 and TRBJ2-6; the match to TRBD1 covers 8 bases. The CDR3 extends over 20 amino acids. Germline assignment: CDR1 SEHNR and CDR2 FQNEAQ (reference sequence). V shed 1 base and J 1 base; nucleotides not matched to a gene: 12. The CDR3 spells CASSLGEPGTGPSGANVLTF. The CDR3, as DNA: TGTGCCAGCAGCTTAGGTGAACCGGGGACAGGCCCTTCTGGGGCCAACGTCCTGACTTTC.

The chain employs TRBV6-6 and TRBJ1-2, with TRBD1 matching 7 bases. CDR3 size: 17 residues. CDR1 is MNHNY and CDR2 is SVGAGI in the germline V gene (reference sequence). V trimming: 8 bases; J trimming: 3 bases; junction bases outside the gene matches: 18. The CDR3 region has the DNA TGTGCCAGCCGACAAGCCCCGATGACGGGACAGCACTATGGCTACACCTTC. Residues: CASRQAPMTGQHYGYTF.

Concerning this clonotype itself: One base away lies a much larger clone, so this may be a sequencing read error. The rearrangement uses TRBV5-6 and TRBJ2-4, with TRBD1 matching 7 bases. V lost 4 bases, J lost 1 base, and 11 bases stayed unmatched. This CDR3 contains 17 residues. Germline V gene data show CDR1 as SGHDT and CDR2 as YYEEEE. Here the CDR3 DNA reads TGTGCCAGCAGCGTGACCAGACAGGGCGCGGCCAAAAACATTCAGTACTTC. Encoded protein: CASSVTRQGAAKNIQYF.

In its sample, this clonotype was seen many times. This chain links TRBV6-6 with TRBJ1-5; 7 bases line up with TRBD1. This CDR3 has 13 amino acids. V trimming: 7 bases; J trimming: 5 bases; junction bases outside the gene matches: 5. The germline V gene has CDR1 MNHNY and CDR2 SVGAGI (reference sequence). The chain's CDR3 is CASKGQSYQPQHF. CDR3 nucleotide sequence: TGTGCCAGCAAGGGACAGTCCTATCAGCCCCAGCATTTT.

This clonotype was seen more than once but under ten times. The CDR3 sequence: CSAGPAGANYGYTF. The CDR3, as DNA: TGCAGTGCTGGACCTGCCGGAGCTAACTATGGCTACACCTTC. This sequence joins TRBV20-1 and TRBJ1-2; D is unresolved. CDR3 length equals 14 residues. Deletions cut 5 bases from V and 0 bases from J, with 13 bases between. CDR1 is DFQATT, CDR2 SNEGSKA, per germline (reference sequence).

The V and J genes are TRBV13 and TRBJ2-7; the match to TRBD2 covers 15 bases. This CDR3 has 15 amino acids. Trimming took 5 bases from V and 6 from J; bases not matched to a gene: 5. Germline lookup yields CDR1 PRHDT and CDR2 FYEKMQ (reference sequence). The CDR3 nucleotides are TGTGCCAGCAGCCCGCGGGGACTAGCGGGAGGCGAGCAGTACTTC. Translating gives CASSPRGLAGGEQYF.

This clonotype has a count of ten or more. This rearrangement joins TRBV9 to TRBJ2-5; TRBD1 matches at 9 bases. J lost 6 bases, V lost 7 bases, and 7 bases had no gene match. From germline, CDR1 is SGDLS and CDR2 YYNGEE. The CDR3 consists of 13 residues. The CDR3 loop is CASQDRGSQTQYF. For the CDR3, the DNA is TGTGCCAGCCAGGACAGGGGATCACAGACCCAGTACTTC.

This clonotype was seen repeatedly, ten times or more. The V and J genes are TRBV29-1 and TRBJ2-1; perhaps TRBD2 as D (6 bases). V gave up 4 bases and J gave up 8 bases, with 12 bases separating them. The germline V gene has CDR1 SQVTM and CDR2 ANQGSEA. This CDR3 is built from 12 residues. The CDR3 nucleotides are TGCAGCGTTGCGGGAGCCCTGGATGAGCAGTTCTTC. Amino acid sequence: CSVAGALDEQFF.

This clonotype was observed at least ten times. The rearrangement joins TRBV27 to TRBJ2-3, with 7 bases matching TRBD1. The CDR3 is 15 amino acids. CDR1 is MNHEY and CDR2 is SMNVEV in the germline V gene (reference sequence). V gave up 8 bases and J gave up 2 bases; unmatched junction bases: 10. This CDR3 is CASRQGVAFTDTQYF. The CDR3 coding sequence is TGTGCCAGCCGCCAGGGGGTAGCTTTCACAGATACGCAGTATTTT.

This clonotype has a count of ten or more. CDR3 in amino acids: CASSYNRGRQHYEQYF. In DNA, the CDR3 is TGTGCCAGCAGTTACAATCGTGGGAGGCAGCACTACGAGCAGTACTTC. The genes are TRBV6-5 and TRBJ2-7; D possibly corresponds to TRBD2 (6 bases). CDR1 and CDR2 from the germline V gene are MNHEY and SVGAGI. V was trimmed by 2 bases and J by 3 bases, leaving 17 bases between them. This CDR3 region has 16 residues.

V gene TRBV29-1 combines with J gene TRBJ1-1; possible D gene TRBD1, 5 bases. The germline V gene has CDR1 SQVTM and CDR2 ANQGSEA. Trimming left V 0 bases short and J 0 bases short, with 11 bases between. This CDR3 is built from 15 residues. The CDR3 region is CSVEDPGRLNTEAFF. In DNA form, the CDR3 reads TGCAGCGTTGAAGACCCGGGACGGTTGAACACTGAAGCTTTCTTT.

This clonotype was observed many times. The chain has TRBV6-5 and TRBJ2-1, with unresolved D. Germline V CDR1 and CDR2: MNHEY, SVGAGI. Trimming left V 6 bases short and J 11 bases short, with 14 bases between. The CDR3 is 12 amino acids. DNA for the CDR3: TGTGCCAGCAGAAACCTGATGTGGAAGCAGTTCTTC. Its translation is CASRNLMWKQFF.

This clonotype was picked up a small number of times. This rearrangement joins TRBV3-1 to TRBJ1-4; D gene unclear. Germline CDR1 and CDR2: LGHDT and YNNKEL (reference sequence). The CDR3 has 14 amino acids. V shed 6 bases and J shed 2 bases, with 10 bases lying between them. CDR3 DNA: TGTGCCAGCAGTCCCACTTCGACTAATGAAAAACTGTTTTTT. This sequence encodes CASSPTSTNEKLFF.

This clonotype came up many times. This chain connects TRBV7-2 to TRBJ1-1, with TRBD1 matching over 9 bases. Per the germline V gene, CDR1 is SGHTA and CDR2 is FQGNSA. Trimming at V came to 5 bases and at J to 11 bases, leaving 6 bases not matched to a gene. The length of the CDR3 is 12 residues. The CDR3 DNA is TGTGCCAGCAGCGTGGACAGGGGCGACGCTTTCTTT. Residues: CASSVDRGDAFF.

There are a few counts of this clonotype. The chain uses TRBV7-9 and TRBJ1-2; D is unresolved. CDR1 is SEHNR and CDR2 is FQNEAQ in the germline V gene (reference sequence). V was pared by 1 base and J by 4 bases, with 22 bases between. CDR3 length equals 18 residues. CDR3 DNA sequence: TGTGCCAGCAGCTTAGGCGTGGGCCTTGCCTCCTCTAGCTATGGCTACACCTTC. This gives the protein CASSLGVGLASSSYGYTF.

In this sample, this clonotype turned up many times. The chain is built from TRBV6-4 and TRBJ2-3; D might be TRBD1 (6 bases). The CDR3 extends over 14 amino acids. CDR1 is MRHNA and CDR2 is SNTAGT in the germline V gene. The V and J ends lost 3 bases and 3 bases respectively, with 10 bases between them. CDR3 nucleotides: TGTGCCAGCAGTGAATCGACAGGAACAGATACGCAGTATTTT. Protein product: CASSESTGTDTQYF.

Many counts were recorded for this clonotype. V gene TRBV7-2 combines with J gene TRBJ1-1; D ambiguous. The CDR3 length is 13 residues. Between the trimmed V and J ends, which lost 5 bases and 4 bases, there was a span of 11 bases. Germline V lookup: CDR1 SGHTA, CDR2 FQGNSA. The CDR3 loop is CASSRPGPTEAFF. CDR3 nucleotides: TGTGCCAGCAGCCGCCCCGGTCCCACTGAAGCTTTCTTT.

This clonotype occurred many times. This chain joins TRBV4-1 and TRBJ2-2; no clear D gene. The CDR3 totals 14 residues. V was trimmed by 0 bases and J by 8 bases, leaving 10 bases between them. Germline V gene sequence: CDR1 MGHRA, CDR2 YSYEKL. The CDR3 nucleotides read TGCGCCAGCAGCCAAGATACCGCGGCGGGGGAGCTGTTTTTT. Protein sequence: CASSQDTAAGELFF.